Listed below are T cell receptor beta chains from one sample, sequenced in a study of T cell clones after liver transplantation. The protocol was immunoSEQ multiplex PCR, while the TCRdb copy is restricted to in-frame clones and leaves out a portion. The sample includes roughly 72,000 clones, around four fifths of them seen just once. The sample consisted of CD4+ T cells from blood, taken 48 to 50 months after liver transplant. The receptors stem from a human patient who received a liver transplant. Some T cells could come from the graft donor. CDR3s include the opening cysteine and the closing phenylalanine or tryptophan. Fields, in order: J gene, V gene, D gene, CDR3 protein. A D gene is named only where the DNA matches it firmly.

j_gene: TRBJ2-1; v_gene: TRBV5-5; d_gene: TRBD1; CDR3aa: CASSPGTGNHNEQFF
j_gene: TRBJ1-5; v_gene: TRBV5-5; d_gene: .; CDR3aa: CASSLRVGGTQPQHF
j_gene: TRBJ1-6; v_gene: TRBV5-4; d_gene: TRBD1; CDR3aa: CASSLDPDRGNSPLHF
j_gene: TRBJ1-2; v_gene: TRBV6-5; d_gene: .; CDR3aa: CASSYEGRSGYTF
j_gene: TRBJ2-7; v_gene: TRBV6-6; d_gene: .; CDR3aa: CASSYEVSYEQYF
j_gene: TRBJ2-1; v_gene: TRBV6-5; d_gene: TRBD2; CDR3aa: CASRTSGSYNEQFF
j_gene: TRBJ2-1; v_gene: TRBV7-3; d_gene: TRBD2; CDR3aa: CASSLSGGSHNEQFF
j_gene: TRBJ2-3; v_gene: TRBV2; d_gene: .; CDR3aa: CASSITWIADTQYF
j_gene: TRBJ2-4; v_gene: TRBV7-5; d_gene: .; CDR3aa: CVRSFFLGKNIQYF
j_gene: TRBJ2-3; v_gene: TRBV10-3; d_gene: .; CDR3aa: CAIRATYGTRRDTQYF
j_gene: TRBJ2-1; v_gene: TRBV30; d_gene: .; CDR3aa: CAWSSLDEQFF
j_gene: TRBJ1-1; v_gene: TRBV30; d_gene: .; CDR3aa: CAWSVRAVGGTEAFF
j_gene: TRBJ1-5; v_gene: TRBV6-1; d_gene: .; CDR3aa: CASSEQGLDEPQHF
j_gene: TRBJ1-2; v_gene: TRBV14; d_gene: .; CDR3aa: CASSQDFTNYGYTF
j_gene: TRBJ1-5; v_gene: TRBV4-1; d_gene: .; CDR3aa: CASSQDGGYTATQPQHF
j_gene: TRBJ2-1; v_gene: TRBV5-6; d_gene: .; CDR3aa: CASRRGPPYNEQFF
j_gene: TRBJ1-6; v_gene: TRBV6-5; d_gene: .; CDR3aa: CASSYSPGTINSPLHF
j_gene: TRBJ2-7; v_gene: TRBV5-1; d_gene: .; CDR3aa: CASSLEVGVAYEQYF
j_gene: TRBJ1-1; v_gene: TRBV5-4; d_gene: .; CDR3aa: CASSLDGTREAFF
j_gene: TRBJ1-2; v_gene: TRBV15; d_gene: .; CDR3aa: CATSRVGTGLSDYGYTF
j_gene: TRBJ1-5; v_gene: TRBV6-6; d_gene: .; CDR3aa: CASSTGSQPQHF
j_gene: TRBJ1-1; v_gene: TRBV7-9; d_gene: .; CDR3aa: CASTDRRAWTEAFF
j_gene: TRBJ2-7; v_gene: TRBV7-2; d_gene: TRBD2; CDR3aa: CASSEMAGDKVQYF
j_gene: TRBJ2-7; v_gene: TRBV15; d_gene: TRBD2; CDR3aa: CATSKGLAENSYEQYF
j_gene: TRBJ1-3; v_gene: TRBV18; d_gene: .; CDR3aa: CASQNSQHSGNTIYF
j_gene: TRBJ1-5; v_gene: TRBV5-5; d_gene: TRBD1; CDR3aa: CASSDRGYSNQPQHF
j_gene: TRBJ1-1; v_gene: TRBV4-2; d_gene: .; CDR3aa: CASSQAPLGGHTEAFF
j_gene: TRBJ2-3; v_gene: TRBV10-3; d_gene: .; CDR3aa: CAISDKTGRGLGTDTQYF
j_gene: TRBJ1-2; v_gene: TRBV28; d_gene: .; CDR3aa: CASSLADSNYGYTF
j_gene: TRBJ1-5; v_gene: TRBV5-1; d_gene: .; CDR3aa: CASSSWVVSNQPQHF
j_gene: TRBJ1-4; v_gene: TRBV9; d_gene: .; CDR3aa: CASSPDITNEKLFF
j_gene: TRBJ2-1; v_gene: TRBV12-5; d_gene: .; CDR3aa: CASGFFGGLEQFF
j_gene: TRBJ2-7; v_gene: TRBV4-3; d_gene: TRBD2; CDR3aa: CASSQLLAGGRQYF
j_gene: TRBJ1-5; v_gene: TRBV19; d_gene: .; CDR3aa: CASSGGTEGNQPQHF
j_gene: TRBJ1-2; v_gene: TRBV28; d_gene: .; CDR3aa: CASSATGGYTF
j_gene: TRBJ1-6; v_gene: TRBV27; d_gene: .; CDR3aa: CASSLFPPQGTRLNNNSPLHF
j_gene: TRBJ2-7; v_gene: TRBV7-3; d_gene: .; CDR3aa: CASSLTPGGGEQYF
j_gene: TRBJ1-1; v_gene: TRBV19; d_gene: .; CDR3aa: CASSMQRSTEAFF
j_gene: TRBJ1-3; v_gene: TRBV7-2; d_gene: TRBD1; CDR3aa: CASSDPGTGAGNTIYF
j_gene: TRBJ2-1; v_gene: TRBV5-4; d_gene: TRBD2; CDR3aa: CASSLVEGSGGAYEQFF
j_gene: TRBJ1-1; v_gene: TRBV2; d_gene: .; CDR3aa: CASSGTGTQAFF
j_gene: TRBJ1-1; v_gene: TRBV2; d_gene: .; CDR3aa: CASNKGRGTEAFF
j_gene: TRBJ2-1; v_gene: TRBV15; d_gene: .; CDR3aa: CATSREIGVNEQFF
j_gene: TRBJ1-6; v_gene: TRBV4-3; d_gene: .; CDR3aa: CASSQDLVSSPLHF
j_gene: TRBJ2-5; v_gene: TRBV12-5; d_gene: TRBD2; CDR3aa: CASGSSGGALETQYF
j_gene: TRBJ1-4; v_gene: TRBV30; d_gene: .; CDR3aa: CAWKGGGPIGVEKLFF
j_gene: TRBJ2-5; v_gene: TRBV2; d_gene: TRBD1; CDR3aa: CASTRDRGRETQYF
j_gene: TRBJ2-1; v_gene: TRBV7-2; d_gene: .; CDR3aa: CASSLIGEQFF
j_gene: TRBJ2-1; v_gene: TRBV19; d_gene: .; CDR3aa: CASSIGAHGNEQFF
j_gene: TRBJ1-1; v_gene: TRBV10-3; d_gene: .; CDR3aa: CATFRAGRAGGTEAFF